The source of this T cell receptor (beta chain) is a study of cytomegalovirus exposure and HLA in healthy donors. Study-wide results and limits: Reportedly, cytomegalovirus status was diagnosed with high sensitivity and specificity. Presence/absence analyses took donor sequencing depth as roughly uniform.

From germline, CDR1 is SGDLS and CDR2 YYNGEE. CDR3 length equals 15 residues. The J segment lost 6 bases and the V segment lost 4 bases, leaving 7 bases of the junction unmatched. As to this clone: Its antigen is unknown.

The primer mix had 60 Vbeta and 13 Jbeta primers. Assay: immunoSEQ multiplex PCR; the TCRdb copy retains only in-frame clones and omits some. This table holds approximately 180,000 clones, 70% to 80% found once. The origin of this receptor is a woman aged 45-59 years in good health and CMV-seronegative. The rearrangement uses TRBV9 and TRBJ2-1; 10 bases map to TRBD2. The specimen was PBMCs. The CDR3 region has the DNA TGTGCCAGCAGCTCCGGGACTAGCGCTGGCAATGAGCAGTTCTTC. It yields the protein CASSSGTSAGNEQFF. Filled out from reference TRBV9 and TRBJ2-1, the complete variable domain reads DSGVTQTPKHLITATGQRVTLRCSPRSGDLSVYWYQQSLDQGLQFLIQYYNGEERAKGNILERFSAQQFPDLHSELNLSSLELGDSALYFCASSSGTSAGNEQFFGPGTRLTVL.